The following is a T cell receptor (beta chain) sequence with its context. This specimen comes from a study of shared clonotypes between healthy human individuals. V dropped 8 bases and J dropped 7; count of bases not matched to a gene: 9. The germline gives CDR1 SNHLY, CDR2 FYNNEI. CDR3 length: 13 amino acids. Method: immunoSEQ multiplex PCR; TCRdb's copy keeps in-frame clones and lacks some. The data hold roughly 2.5 million clones, with roughly nine tenths observed a single time. The receptor was derived from a man younger than 35 in good health. Sequencing was performed on naive CD4+ T cells sorted from blood. Subset of the sample: CD45RA+ positively selected. The chain combines TRBV2 with TRBJ1-2; 8 bases match TRBD1. The DNA of the CDR3 is TGTGCCAGCGGCACCGGGACAGGACGTGGCTACACCTTC. Amino acid sequence: CASGTGTGRGYTF.